This T cell receptor beta chain was identified in a study of early T cells in non-severe SARS-CoV-2 infection. Many counts were recorded for this clonotype. V lost 0 bases to trimming and J lost 6 bases; unmatched junction nucleotides: 3. Per the germline V gene, CDR1 is SGHVS and CDR2 is FNYEAQ. CDR3 length: 17 amino acids. MiXCR was run by TCRdb on the 5' RACE reads, yielding one entry per CDR3 protein. This sample has tens of thousands of distinct CDR3 sequences, with 5% found just once. This receptor was taken from an adult who was a healthcare worker with PCR-confirmed SARS-CoV-2 infection or an uninfected control (not recorded which). Sequencing was carried out using whole blood. V gene TRBV7-6 combines with J gene TRBJ2-3; 16 bases line up with TRBD2. In nucleotides, the CDR3 is TGTGCCAGCAGCTTAGCGGGACTAGCGGGGGGGCGCGATACGCAGTATTTT. As protein: CASSLAGLAGGRDTQYF.